Below, one T cell receptor beta chain is given with its context. What it recognizes is unknown. The CDR3 covers 12 residues. Germline CDR1 reads SNHLY; CDR2 reads FYNNEI. The ends were cut back, 2 bases at V and 5 bases at J, with 7 bases in the middle. The method was immunoSEQ multiplex PCR; TCRdb's version includes in-frame clones alone and lacks a portion of them. The data contain some 100,000 clones, roughly 88% of them singletons. These data belong to a study of radiation and T cells in renal cell carcinoma. Time point given: blood 4 weeks post-SBRT, at nephrectomy. Treatment here: 15 Gy SBRT to primary tumor, nephrectomy 4 weeks later. Nephrectomy followed 15 Gy stereotactic body radiation by 4 weeks. Blood was sampled at baseline, 2 weeks and 4 weeks after SBRT. The patient's renal cell carcinoma had clear cell pathology. Study results and caveats: From baseline, blood top tumor clonotypes peaked at 2 weeks post-radiation.

Sequenced material: blood, taken from a patient whose treatment included radiotherapy and nephrectomy. The sequence derives from a man in his 60s with renal cell carcinoma. The V call is TRBV2, the J call TRBJ2-7; D not resolved. DNA for the CDR3: TGTGCCAGCAGTGAACTAGGGAACGAGCAGTACTTC. Translated, it gives CASSELGNEQYF.